Following are 32 T cell receptor beta chains from one sample sequenced in a study of a mutant IDH1 vaccine in newly diagnosed glioma (dated by TCRdb to the early 2020s). In the paper's terms, the time point label means: week 11, during vaccination. Each vaccine dose was 300 ug of a 20-mer mutant IDH1 peptide in Montanide, given subcutaneously with topical imiquimod. The antigens of these receptors remain unknown. Library preparation employed the immunoSEQ multiplex PCR assay. TCRdb retrieved this table from immuneACCESS and kept in-frame rearrangements only. Not all clones are present; in checked studies, unresolved V genes account for under half, and no reason is known for the remainder. In this sample the table shows under 150,000 clones, roughly 88% of which occur a single time. Roughly 0.62% of the sample goes to the ten largest clones. The source material was PBMCs, sampled from a glioma patient whose treatment included an IDH1 peptide vaccine. These receptors were collected from a woman aged 45-59 years with glioma.

The chain links TRBV7-8 to TRBJ2-7, with D perhaps matching TRBD1 (8 bases). The CDR3 runs to 17 residues. V lost 5 bases and J lost 2, with 22 bases in between. Germline V CDR1 and CDR2: SGHVS, FQNEAQ. The CDR3 DNA sequence: TGTGCCAGCAGCACCCGCCGCTTAACAGGGGGGGCCTACGAGCAGTACTTC. Its translation is CASSTRRLTGGAYEQYF.

The chain is built from TRBV28 and TRBJ1-5; unclear D gene. This CDR3 spans 14 amino acids. Germline CDR1 reads MDHEN; CDR2 reads SYDVKM. Trimming left V 3 bases short and J 3 bases short, with 9 bases between. The CDR3 is CASSFGQFNQPQHF. The CDR3 nucleotides are TGTGCCAGCAGTTTCGGGCAGTTCAATCAGCCCCAGCATTTT. Based on the CDR3 plus reference TRBV28 and TRBJ1-5, the full variable domain is DVKVTQSSRYLVKRTGEKVFLECVQDMDHENMFWYRQDPGLGLRLIYFSYDVKMKEKGDIPEGYSVSREKKERFSLILESASTNQTSMYLCASSFGQFNQPQHFGDGTRLSIL.

Only one count was recorded for this clone. The rearrangement joins TRBV7-9 to TRBJ1-5; no definite D call. The CDR3 runs to 14 residues. The germline V gene has CDR1 SEHNR and CDR2 FQNEAQ (reference sequence). Trimming left V 5 bases short and J 6 bases short, with 14 bases between. The CDR3 sequence is CASSPGSWGQPQHF. The CDR3 bases are TGTGCCAGCAGCCCCGGGTCATGGGGTCAGCCCCAGCATTTT.

This rearrangement joins TRBV19 to TRBJ2-3; D not resolved. This CDR3 contains 15 residues. Trimming took off 3 bases at V and 2 bases at J, with 12 bases between the two ends. Per germline, CDR1 LNHDA and CDR2 SQIVND (reference sequence). This CDR3 reads CASSMGSRTTDTQYF. As DNA, the CDR3 is TGTGCCAGTAGTATGGGGTCGAGGACCACAGATACGCAGTATTTT.

The chain uses TRBV4-1 and TRBJ2-3; tentative D call: TRBD2 (6 bases). The V gene's germline CDR1 is MGHRA and CDR2 YSYEKL. The CDR3 is 15 amino acids. Trimming pared 1 base from V and 6 bases from J, leaving 14 bases between. The CDR3 is CASSQVGGSWDTQYF. CDR3 DNA: TGCGCCAGCAGCCAAGTCGGAGGGAGTTGGGATACGCAGTATTTT.

The J gene is TRBJ2-3, the V gene TRBV19; D gene ambiguous. V was cut by 3 bases and J by 9 bases, with 10 bases left in between. CDR3 length: 12 residues. The V gene's germline CDR1 is LNHDA and CDR2 SQIVND (reference sequence). CDR3 in DNA: TGTGCCAGTAGTATGACAAGTGAGACGCAGTATTTT. The encoded protein is CASSMTSETQYF.

CDR3 in DNA: TGTGCCAGCAGCCAAGTTATAGCGGGAGTCTACGAGCAGTACTTC. It encodes CASSQVIAGVYEQYF. The V and J genes are TRBV4-2 and TRBJ2-7, with 9 bases aligning to TRBD2. Germline V gives CDR1 LGHNA, CDR2 YNFKEQ. V was clipped by 1 base and J by 3 bases; unmatched bases: 4. The CDR3 is 15 amino acids.

This clone has just one count. In DNA, the CDR3 is TGTGCCAGCTCACCAATGGAGGTCAGCTCTGGAAACACCATATATTTT. Its translation: CASSPMEVSSGNTIYF. The V gene is TRBV18, the J gene TRBJ1-3; D not resolved. The germline V and J ends were trimmed by 2 bases and 0 bases, with 11 bases remaining between them. Germline V gene data show CDR1 as KGHSH and CDR2 as LQKENI. CDR3 length: 16 residues.

The chain joins TRBV28 to TRBJ2-1; 16 bases are a match to TRBD2. V gave up 5 bases and J gave up 7 bases; unmatched junction bases: 8. This CDR3 is 17 amino acids long. The germline gives CDR1 MDHEN, CDR2 SYDVKM. CDR3 bases: TGTGCCAGCAGTACGGGACTAGCGGGAGGGCCGGGGAATGAGCAGTTCTTC. Encoded protein: CASSTGLAGGPGNEQFF. The whole variable domain, filled in from reference TRBV28 and TRBJ2-1, reads DVKVTQSSRYLVKRTGEKVFLECVQDMDHENMFWYRQDPGLGLRLIYFSYDVKMKEKGDIPEGYSVSREKKERFSLILESASTNQTSMYLCASSTGLAGGPGNEQFFGPGTRLTVL.

The chain is built from TRBV5-6 and TRBJ2-2, with a tentative D call TRBD2 (6 bases). Germline values: CDR1 SGHDT, CDR2 YYEEEE. There are 15 residues in the CDR3. Trimming left V 3 bases short and J 4 bases short, with 13 bases between. The CDR3 DNA is TGTGCCAGCAGCTGGGGGGTGACAGCCACCGGGGAGCTGTTTTTT. Its protein product is CASSWGVTATGELFF. The variable domain in full, completed from reference TRBV5-6 and TRBJ2-2, reads DAGVTQSPTHLIKTRGQQVTLRCSPKSGHDTVSWYQQALGQGPQFIFQYYEEEERQRGNFPDRFSGHQFPNYSSELNVNALLLGDSALYLCASSWGVTATGELFFGEGSRLTVL.

This chain uses TRBV19 with TRBJ2-2, with 9 nucleotides matching TRBD1. Germline CDR1 reads LNHDA; CDR2 reads SQIVND (reference sequence). The CDR3 loop spans 15 amino acids. J lost 10 bases, V lost 5 bases, and 11 bases had no gene match. The CDR3 protein is CASSPEQGAHLELFF. In nucleotides, the CDR3 is TGTGCCAGTAGTCCTGAACAGGGGGCCCATCTGGAGCTGTTTTTT.

The J gene is TRBJ2-3, the V gene TRBV2, with D possibly matching TRBD2 (5 bases). Per the germline V gene, CDR1 is SNHLY and CDR2 is FYNNEI. Trimming took off 0 bases at V and 2 bases at J, with 15 bases between the two ends. The length of the CDR3 is 17 residues. CDR3 in DNA: TGTGCCAGCAGTGAAGCGCGCGAGGGAACGAACACAGATACGCAGTATTTT. As protein: CASSEAREGTNTDTQYF.

This clone was seen once. This rearrangement joins TRBV27 to TRBJ2-3; D possibly corresponds to TRBD2 (6 bases). From germline, CDR1 is MNHEY and CDR2 SMNVEV (reference sequence). V was pared by 3 bases and J by 10 bases, with 8 bases between. The CDR3 totals 11 residues. The CDR3 DNA sequence: TGTGCCAGCAGTTTCGGGACTTCGCAGTATTTT. Translated: CASSFGTSQYF.

The CDR3 bases are TGTGCCAGCAGCTTAGCGGTTGGAGGCACAGATACGCAGTATTTT. This translates into CASSLAVGGTDTQYF. The chain employs TRBV7-9 and TRBJ2-3; D is unclear. CDR1 is SEHNR and CDR2 is FQNEAQ in the germline V gene (reference sequence). Trimming removed 0 bases from V and 1 base from J, with 8 bases in between. The CDR3 sequence is 15 residues long.

The chain has TRBV7-2 and TRBJ2-7; D is unclear. Between the trimmed V and J ends, which lost 2 bases and 2 bases, there was a span of 7 bases. Germline V gene lookup returns CDR1 SGHTA and CDR2 FQGNSA. The length of the CDR3 is 13 residues. The CDR3 DNA follows: TGTGCCAGCAGCTTATCAAGCCCCTACGAGCAGTACTTC. Translation: CASSLSSPYEQYF. Full variable domain (missing parts from reference TRBV7-2 and TRBJ2-7): GAGVSQSPSNKVTEKGKDVELRCDPISGHTALYWYRQSLGQGLEFLIYFQGNSAPDKSGLPSDRFSAERTGGSVSTLTIQRTQQEDSAVYLCASSLSSPYEQYFGPGTRLTVT.

The V and J genes are TRBV7-3 and TRBJ2-1; TRBD2 aligns across 11 bases. Germline CDR1 SGHTA, CDR2 FQGTGA. The J segment lost 5 bases and the V segment lost 5 bases, leaving 2 bases of the junction unmatched. This CDR3 has 14 residues. CDR3 residues: CASSRGLADNEQFF. The DNA of the CDR3 is TGTGCCAGCAGCCGGGGACTAGCGGACAATGAGCAGTTCTTC.

The chain is built from TRBV7-9 and TRBJ2-7; D perhaps matches TRBD1 (5 bases). V was shortened by 5 bases and J by 1 base, with 18 bases between the two germline ends. The germline CDR1 and CDR2 sequences are SEHNR and FQNEAQ (reference sequence). CDR3 size: 16 residues. As DNA, the CDR3 is TGTGCCAGCAGCCCACGACGGAGTTCAGGGTCCTACGAGCAGTACTTC. Residues: CASSPRRSSGSYEQYF.

The V call is TRBV7-3, the J call TRBJ1-2; 7 bases align to TRBD1. The CDR3 runs to 14 residues. The germline gives CDR1 SGHTA, CDR2 FQGTGA. Unmatched junction bases numbered 7, after V lost 3 bases and J lost 6 bases. The CDR3: CASSFRYGTDGYTF. In DNA, the CDR3 is TGTGCCAGCAGCTTTAGGTATGGGACAGATGGCTACACCTTC. The full variable domain, rest sourced from reference TRBV7-3 and TRBJ1-2, is GAGVSQTPSNKVTEKGKYVELRCDPISGHTALYWYRQSLGQGPEFLIYFQGTGAADDSGLPNDRFFAVRPEGSVSTLKIQRTERGDSAVYLCASSFRYGTDGYTFGSGTRLTVV.

A single count supports this clone. Written as DNA, the CDR3 is TGCGCCAGCAGCCAAGGGCCGGGACGATCCACAGATACGCAGTATTTT. Translating it yields CASSQGPGRSTDTQYF. The rearrangement uses TRBV4-1 and TRBJ2-3, with D perhaps given as TRBD1 or TRBD2 (5 bases each). V dropped 1 base and J dropped 2 bases, with 13 bases sitting between them. The CDR3 has 16 residues. In germline, CDR1 is MGHRA, CDR2 YSYEKL.

J is TRBJ2-3 and V is TRBV4-1; 9 nucleotides match TRBD2. The V and J ends lost 4 bases and 1 base, in that order; junction bases with no gene match: 9. This CDR3 has 17 residues. In germline, CDR1 is MGHRA, CDR2 YSYEKL. CDR3 bases: TGCGCCAGCAGCCCCCCCCTAAAGCGGGGGGGCACAGATACGCAGTATTTT. Translation: CASSPPLKRGGTDTQYF.

The genes are TRBV28 and TRBJ2-3, with D hard to call. Trimming pared 4 bases from V and 6 bases from J, leaving 11 bases between. The CDR3 has 13 residues. Per germline, CDR1 MDHEN and CDR2 SYDVKM. This chain's CDR3 is CASSSPAVDTQYF. The DNA for the CDR3 is TGTGCCAGCAGTTCGCCAGCTGTCGATACGCAGTATTTT.

The chain carries TRBV30 and TRBJ1-5; TRBD1 might be the D (6 bases). Trimming took off 0 bases at V and 2 bases at J, with 14 bases between the two ends. Germline V gene lookup returns CDR1 GTSNPN and CDR2 SVGIG (reference sequence). The CDR3 runs 16 residues. DNA of the CDR3: TGTGCCTGGAGTGTACCTTATTCAGGGGGCAATCAGCCCCAGCATTTT. It codes for CAWSVPYSGGNQPQHF.

The chain links TRBV4-1 to TRBJ1-5, with 7 bases matching TRBD1. The CDR3 totals 17 residues. The germline gives CDR1 MGHRA, CDR2 YSYEKL. Trimming removed 3 bases from V and 4 bases from J; junction bases left unmatched: 12. This CDR3 reads CASSQSRRDRGNQPQHF. The CDR3 DNA reads TGCGCCAGCAGCCAGAGTCGGCGGGACAGAGGAAATCAGCCCCAGCATTTT.

The rearrangement uses TRBV7-2 and TRBJ2-7, with TRBD2 matching 10 bases. CDR1 is SGHTA, CDR2 FQGNSA, per germline. The CDR3 extends over 17 amino acids. V was pared by 2 bases and J by 0 bases, with 7 bases of the junction left unmatched. CDR3 DNA sequence: TGTGCCAGCAGCTTACAAGGTGGACTAGCGGCCTCCTACGAGCAGTACTTC. Translation gives CASSLQGGLAASYEQYF.

The gene calls are TRBV19 and TRBJ1-4, with D tentatively TRBD1 (6 bases). Germline V gene lookup returns CDR1 LNHDA and CDR2 SQIVND (reference sequence). V was clipped by 6 bases and J by 6 bases, with 17 bases between them. This CDR3 is built from 15 residues. This CDR3 reads CASRMDGTTYEKLFF. DNA for the CDR3: TGTGCCAGTAGGATGGACGGGACAACCTATGAAAAACTGTTTTTT.

The rearrangement uses TRBV5-1 and TRBJ2-3; D is uncertain. The V and J ends lost 7 bases and 6 bases respectively, with 12 bases between them. This CDR3 is 12 amino acids long. Looked up from germline, CDR1 is SGHRS and CDR2 is YFSETQ. CDR3 residues: CASLGMQDTQYF. The CDR3 bases are TGCGCCAGCCTGGGGATGCAGGATACGCAGTATTTT. Drawing the rest from reference TRBV5-1 and TRBJ2-3, the complete variable domain is KAGVTQTPRYLIKTRGQQVTLSCSPISGHRSVSWYQQTPGQGLQFLFEYFSETQRNKGNFPGRFSGRQFSNSRSEMNVSTLELGDSALYLCASLGMQDTQYFGPGTRLTVL.

The V gene is TRBV27, the J gene TRBJ2-3; D perhaps matches TRBD2 (5 bases). This CDR3 comprises 14 residues. Trimming removed 4 bases at V and 1 base at J, with 9 bases between. Germline V gene data show CDR1 as MNHEY and CDR2 as SMNVEV (reference sequence). CDR3 sequence (DNA): TGTGCCAGCAGTTGGACTCTTGGCACAGATACGCAGTATTTT. Its protein product is CASSWTLGTDTQYF.

The V call is TRBV5-1, the J call TRBJ2-5; tentatively, D is TRBD1 or TRBD2 (5 bases each). V dropped 3 bases and J dropped 0 bases, with 12 bases sitting between them. The CDR3 has 15 amino acids. The germline V gene has CDR1 SGHRS and CDR2 YFSETQ. DNA for the CDR3: TGCGCCAGCAGCTCCGGGGCAGGGTACCAAGAGACCCAGTACTTC. It translates to CASSSGAGYQETQYF.

This rearrangement joins TRBV7-2 to TRBJ1-2; no definite D call. Trimming removed 3 bases at V and 0 bases at J, with 11 bases between. The germline gives CDR1 SGHTA, CDR2 FQGNSA. The CDR3 sequence is 15 residues long. As DNA, the CDR3 is TGTGCCAGCAGCTTGGTCCTAGCAGCTAACTATGGCTACACCTTC. This sequence encodes CASSLVLAANYGYTF.

The rearrangement joins TRBV18 to TRBJ1-3; perhaps TRBD1 as D (6 bases). Germline lookup yields CDR1 KGHSH and CDR2 LQKENI. The CDR3 extends over 13 amino acids. Trimming cost V 5 bases and J 9 bases, with 14 bases left between them. CDR3 nucleotides: TGTGCCAGCTCAGCTGGGGGCGGCGGCACCATATATTTT. This translates into CASSAGGGGTIYF.

This clone was found once. The V and J genes are TRBV6-6 and TRBJ2-5; D is undetermined. V lost 7 bases and J 5 bases, leaving 11 bases between the germline ends. The CDR3 sequence is 12 residues long. From germline, CDR1 is MNHNY and CDR2 SVGAGI (reference sequence). The CDR3 here is CASMLSWETQYF. For the CDR3, the DNA is TGTGCCAGCATGCTCAGCTGGGAGACCCAGTACTTC.

The J gene is TRBJ1-5, the V gene TRBV28; D is possibly TRBD1 (6 bases). The CDR3 extends over 16 amino acids. The V end was cut by 5 bases, the J end by 5 bases, with 19 bases between. Germline V gene lookup returns CDR1 MDHEN and CDR2 SYDVKM. In nucleotides, the CDR3 is TGTGCCAGCAGTCCCCTAGGGGACCCAGGGGATCAGCCCCAGCATTTT. Translation gives CASSPLGDPGDQPQHF.